What follows describes a single TCR beta chain. Its antigen is unidentified. The TCR beta libraries were generated through quantitative 5'-RACE incorporating molecular barcodes. TCRdb independently ran MiXCR on the 5' RACE reads; one entry per CDR3 protein. The sample consists of some 840,000 distinct CDR3 sequences, roughly 10% of them appearing once. The record originates from a study of CD8 T cells in ankylosing spondylitis. Findings and limits, study-wide: Clones tied to disease were said to be significantly enriched in matched ankylosing spondylitis synovial fluid. What seemed typical of ankylosing spondylitis blood was a TCR beta motif built from roughly 8 highly homologous variants.

This clonotype was obtained from a male donor with ankylosing spondylitis. The sequencing input was blood, either unsorted or a sorted T cell fraction (not recorded which).

In DNA, the CDR3 is TGTGCCAGCAGCCTCCGCCGACAGGAGAGCTCTGGGGCCAACGTCCTGACTTTC. Its translation is CASSLRRQESSGANVLTF. The chain couples TRBV11-2 to TRBJ2-6; D is possibly TRBD1 (6 bases). The germline gives CDR1 SGHAT, CDR2 FQNNGV. Trimming pared 5 bases from V and 0 bases from J, leaving 17 bases between. CDR3 length: 18 residues.